Shown below are 21 T cell receptor beta chains from a single sample sequenced in a study of OX40 agonist ivuxolimab in advanced cancers. Data came from immunoSEQ multiplex PCR; TCRdb stores just in-frame clones and leaves some out. The repertoire holds approximately 31,000 clones, approximately 90% seen once, with roughly 28% in the top ten. This specimen was CD4+ or CD8+ T cells sorted from blood, taken in a trial of the OX40 agonist ivuxolimab. Every receptor here comes from an adult with an advanced solid tumor such as melanoma, head and neck, liver or kidney cancer.

The CDR3 DNA follows: TGTGCCAGCAGTACCGGATTGGACTCCTACGAGCAGTACTTC. It specifies CASSTGLDSYEQYF. The chain employs TRBV6-6 and TRBJ2-7, with D uncertain. This CDR3 spans 14 amino acids. Deletions cut 5 bases from V and 0 bases from J, with 11 bases between. The germline CDR1 and CDR2 sequences are MNHNY and SVGAGI (reference sequence).

The rearrangement joins TRBV27 to TRBJ2-5; D may be TRBD2 (5 bases). CDR1 is MNHEY, CDR2 SMNVEV, per germline (reference sequence). The CDR3 spans 13 residues. The germline V and J ends were trimmed by 7 bases and 4 bases, with 13 bases remaining between them. In nucleotides, the CDR3 is TGTGCCAGCACCTCGGGCGGGTTAGAGACCCAGTACTTC. Its translation: CASTSGGLETQYF.

The chain joins TRBV28 to TRBJ1-3, with 7 positions matching TRBD1. Germline V gives CDR1 MDHEN, CDR2 SYDVKM. Trimming removed 7 bases from V and 4 bases from J; junction bases left unmatched: 10. This CDR3 is 15 amino acids long. Here the CDR3 reads CASTRLTGTGNTIYF. CDR3 DNA: TGTGCCAGCACCCGGCTGACAGGGACCGGAAACACCATATATTTT.

In its sample, this clone was seen once. The CDR3 sequence: CASTGDSYNEQFF. In nucleotides, the CDR3 is TGTGCCAGCACCGGGGACTCCTACAATGAGCAGTTCTTC. J is TRBJ2-1 and V is TRBV27; possibly TRBD2 for D (5 bases). The CDR3 has 13 residues. Between the trimmed V and J ends, which lost 7 bases and 0 bases, there was a span of 7 bases. Looked up from germline, CDR1 is MNHEY and CDR2 is SMNVEV (reference sequence).

This chain joins TRBV28 and TRBJ2-7; D uncertain. The CDR3 loop spans 15 amino acids. The V end was cut by 8 bases, the J end by 2 bases, with 19 bases between. Germline CDR1 reads MDHEN; CDR2 reads SYDVKM. This CDR3 is CASEKFKTPTYEQYF. In DNA form, the CDR3 reads TGTGCCAGCGAAAAATTCAAGACGCCAACCTACGAGCAGTACTTC. The complete variable domain, with remaining parts taken from reference TRBV28 and TRBJ2-7, reads DVKVTQSSRYLVKRTGEKVFLECVQDMDHENMFWYRQDPGLGLRLIYFSYDVKMKEKGDIPEGYSVSREKKERFSLILESASTNQTSMYLCASEKFKTPTYEQYFGPGTRLTVT.

The chain joins TRBV16 to TRBJ2-5; D might be TRBD1 or TRBD2, each matching 5 bases. This CDR3 is built from 14 residues. Trimming left V 1 base short and J 5 bases short, with 11 bases between. Germline V lookup: CDR1 KGHSY, CDR2 FQNENV. In nucleotides, the CDR3 is TGTGCCAGCAGCCAATTCGGCAGGGAGGAGACCCAGTACTTC. This encodes CASSQFGREETQYF.

The genes are TRBV19 and TRBJ2-1; no firm D call. Trimming left V 4 bases short and J 3 bases short, with 7 bases between. This CDR3 is built from 13 residues. Looked up from germline, CDR1 is LNHDA and CDR2 is SQIVND (reference sequence). CDR3 DNA sequence: TGTGCCAGTAGTAGTAGTGTCTACAATGAGCAGTTCTTC. This translates into CASSSSVYNEQFF.

The chain couples TRBV28 to TRBJ1-1; D gene unclear. Germline V lookup: CDR1 MDHEN, CDR2 SYDVKM. V lost 4 bases to trimming and J lost 3 bases, with 6 bases between them. The CDR3 is 12 residues long. In DNA form, the CDR3 reads TGTGCCAGCAGTTCGGACTACACTGAAGCTTTCTTT. Its protein product is CASSSDYTEAFF.

This chain links TRBV7-9 with TRBJ2-7; 7 bases agree with TRBD2. V trimming: 8 bases; J trimming: 1 base; junction bases outside the gene matches: 5. Germline CDR1 reads SEHNR; CDR2 reads FQNEAQ (reference sequence). This CDR3 has 13 amino acids. The CDR3 region is CASVAGGSYEQYF. DNA of the CDR3: TGTGCCAGCGTCGCCGGGGGGTCCTACGAGCAGTACTTC.

This chain uses TRBV9 with TRBJ2-1; 8 nucleotides agree with TRBD2. This CDR3 has 15 residues. The V segment lost 0 bases and the J segment 5 bases; nucleotides outside the gene matches: 4. The germline gives CDR1 SGDLS, CDR2 YYNGEE. For the CDR3, the DNA is TGTGCCAGCAGCGTAGACGGGAGGGATAACAATGAGCAGTTCTTC. Amino acids: CASSVDGRDNNEQFF.

This sequence joins TRBV29-1 and TRBJ2-1; the match to TRBD2 covers 11 bases. The CDR3 covers 15 residues. V lost 3 bases to trimming and J lost 6 bases; unmatched junction nucleotides: 7. Looked up from germline, CDR1 is SQVTM and CDR2 is ANQGSEA. CDR3 residues: CSVDSGTSGLNEQFF. The DNA for the CDR3 is TGCAGCGTTGATTCCGGGACTAGCGGACTCAATGAGCAGTTCTTC.

This clone was seen only once. The chain employs TRBV7-6 and TRBJ1-5; 8 bases agree with TRBD1. With 6 bases clipped from V and 5 bases from J, the junction kept 6 bases outside the gene matches. The CDR3 spans 14 residues. Germline CDR1 is SGHVS and CDR2 is FNYEAQ. The CDR3 sequence is CASSPGQGHQPQHF. The CDR3 bases are TGTGCCAGCAGTCCCGGACAGGGTCATCAGCCCCAGCATTTT. The variable domain in full, completed from reference TRBV7-6 and TRBJ1-5, reads GAGVSQSPRYKVTKRGQDVALRCDPISGHVSLYWYRQALGQGPEFLTYFNYEAQQDKSGLPNDRFSAERPEGSISTLTIQRTEQRDSAMYRCASSPGQGHQPQHFGDGTRLSIL.

This rearrangement joins TRBV4-1 to TRBJ2-7; TRBD1 is a possible D gene (5 bases). The germline V and J ends were trimmed by 0 bases and 2 bases, with 8 bases remaining between them. This CDR3 is 14 amino acids long. The germline CDR1 and CDR2 sequences are MGHRA and YSYEKL. CDR3 sequence reads: CASSQDRGTYEQYF. In nucleotides, the CDR3 is TGCGCCAGCAGCCAAGATAGGGGCACCTACGAGCAGTACTTC.

The chain is built from TRBV9 and TRBJ1-1; D ambiguous. Germline lookup yields CDR1 SGDLS and CDR2 YYNGEE. The CDR3 extends over 14 amino acids. The V end was cut by 0 bases, the J end by 2 bases, with 8 bases between. The CDR3 region is CASSVDTRNTEAFF. CDR3 nucleotide sequence: TGTGCCAGCAGCGTAGATACAAGAAACACTGAAGCTTTCTTT.

The chain combines TRBV5-8 with TRBJ2-1; D gene ambiguous. V gave up 4 bases and J gave up 3 bases, with 14 bases separating them. Germline values: CDR1 SGHTS, CDR2 YDEGEE. The CDR3 loop spans 15 amino acids. In nucleotides, the CDR3 is TGTGCCAGCAGCCCAGCTGATGGGGTCTACAATGAGCAGTTCTTC. This gives the protein CASSPADGVYNEQFF.

The V call is TRBV5-1, the J call TRBJ2-1, with a weak D call TRBD2 (7 bases). The CDR3 runs to 14 residues. V was pared by 7 bases and J by 6 bases, with 17 bases between. Germline V gives CDR1 SGHRS, CDR2 YFSETQ. For the CDR3, the DNA is TGCGCCAGCTCCATGGGGGGCGGGGGCAATGAGCAGTTCTTC. Protein product: CASSMGGGGNEQFF.

This clone was seen more than once but under ten times. The V and J genes are TRBV19 and TRBJ2-7, with 7 bases lining up with TRBD2. The CDR3 covers 13 residues. Germline V gives CDR1 LNHDA, CDR2 SQIVND (reference sequence). V shed 6 bases, J shed 2 bases, and the junction held 4 bases outside the gene matches. The CDR3 protein is CASRGGSTYEQYF. The CDR3 DNA reads TGTGCCAGTAGGGGGGGGAGCACCTACGAGCAGTACTTC.

This sequence joins TRBV4-1 and TRBJ2-7; D is ambiguous. There are 15 residues in the CDR3. The V and J ends lost 2 bases and 2 bases respectively, with 13 bases between them. In germline, CDR1 is MGHRA, CDR2 YSYEKL. CDR3 residues: CASSQIRGQAYEQYF. In DNA, the CDR3 is TGCGCCAGCAGCCAAATCCGAGGTCAGGCCTACGAGCAGTACTTC.

V is TRBV9 and J is TRBJ1-5; D uncertain. The V gene lost 0 bases and the J gene lost 6 bases, with 7 bases spanning the gap. CDR1 SGDLS and CDR2 YYNGEE come from the germline V gene. This CDR3 region has 13 residues. Here the CDR3 reads CASSVAVGQPQHF. The CDR3 coding sequence is TGTGCCAGCAGCGTAGCTGTTGGTCAGCCCCAGCATTTT.

This clone has a single count. The chain is built from TRBV7-6 and TRBJ2-1; D is ambiguous. Germline-derived CDR1 and CDR2 are SGHVS and FNYEAQ. With 5 bases removed from V and 9 bases from J, the gap between germline ends came to 11 bases. This CDR3 spans 12 amino acids. CDR3 in amino acids: CASSPGSSEQFF. The CDR3 DNA reads as TGTGCCAGCAGCCCAGGAAGCAGTGAGCAGTTCTTC.

The chain is built from TRBV7-6 and TRBJ2-1; D gene uncertain. The CDR3 has 14 residues. Trimming stripped 1 base from V and 0 bases from J, with 4 bases between. Per the germline V gene, CDR1 is SGHVS and CDR2 is FNYEAQ. The CDR3 region is CASSLGGSYNEQFF. In DNA, the CDR3 is TGTGCCAGCAGCTTAGGTGGCTCCTACAATGAGCAGTTCTTC.